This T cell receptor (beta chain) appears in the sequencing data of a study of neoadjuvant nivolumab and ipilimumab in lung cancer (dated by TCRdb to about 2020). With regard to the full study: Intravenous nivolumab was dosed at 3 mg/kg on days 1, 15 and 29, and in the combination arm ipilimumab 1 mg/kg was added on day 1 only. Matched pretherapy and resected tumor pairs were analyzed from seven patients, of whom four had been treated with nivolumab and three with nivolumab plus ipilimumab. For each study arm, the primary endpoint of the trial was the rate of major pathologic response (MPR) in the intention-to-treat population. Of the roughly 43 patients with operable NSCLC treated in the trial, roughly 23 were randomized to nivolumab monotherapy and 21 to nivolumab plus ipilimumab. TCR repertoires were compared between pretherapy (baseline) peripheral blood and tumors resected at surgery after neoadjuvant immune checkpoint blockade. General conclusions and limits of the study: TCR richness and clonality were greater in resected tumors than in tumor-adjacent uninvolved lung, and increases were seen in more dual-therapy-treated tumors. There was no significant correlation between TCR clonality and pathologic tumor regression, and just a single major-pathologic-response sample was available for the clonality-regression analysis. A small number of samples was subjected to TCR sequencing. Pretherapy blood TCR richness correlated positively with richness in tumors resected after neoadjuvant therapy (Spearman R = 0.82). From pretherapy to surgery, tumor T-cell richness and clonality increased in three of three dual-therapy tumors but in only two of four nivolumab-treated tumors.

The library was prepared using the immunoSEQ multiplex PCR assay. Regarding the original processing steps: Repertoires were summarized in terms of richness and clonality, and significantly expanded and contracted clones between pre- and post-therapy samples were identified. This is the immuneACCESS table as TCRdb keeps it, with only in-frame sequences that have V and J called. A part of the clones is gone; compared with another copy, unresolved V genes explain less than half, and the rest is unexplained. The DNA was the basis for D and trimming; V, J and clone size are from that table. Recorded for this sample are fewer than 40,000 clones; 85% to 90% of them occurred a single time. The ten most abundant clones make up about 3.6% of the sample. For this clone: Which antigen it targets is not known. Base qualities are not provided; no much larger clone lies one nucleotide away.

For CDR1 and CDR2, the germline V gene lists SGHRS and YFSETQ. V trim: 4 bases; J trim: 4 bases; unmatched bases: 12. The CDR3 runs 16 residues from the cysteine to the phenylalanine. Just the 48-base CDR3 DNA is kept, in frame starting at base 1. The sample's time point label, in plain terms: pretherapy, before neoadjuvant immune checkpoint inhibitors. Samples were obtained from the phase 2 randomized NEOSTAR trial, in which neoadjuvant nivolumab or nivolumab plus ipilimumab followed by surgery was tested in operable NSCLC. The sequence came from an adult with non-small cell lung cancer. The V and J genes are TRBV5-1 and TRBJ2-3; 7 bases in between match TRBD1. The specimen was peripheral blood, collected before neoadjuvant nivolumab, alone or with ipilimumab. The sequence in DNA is TGCGCCAGCAGCGGCAACCCCCGGACAGGTTCAGATACGCAGTATTTT. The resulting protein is CASSGNPRTGSDTQYF.